The table lists the clone carrying this T cell receptor beta chain with many counts. Indicated treatment: randomized to nivolumab then ipilimumab (arm A) or the reverse (arm B). This sample is drawn from a study of sequential checkpoint blockade in melanoma. For the study at large: Randomization was 1:1 between first-line nivolumab→ipilimumab and ipilimumab→nivolumab.

Some clones are missing from TCRdb's copy, which holds only in-frame ones; the method was immunoSEQ multiplex PCR. The sample records 2,500 to 3,500 clones, 15% to 20% being singletons. This CDR3 spans 15 amino acids. Trimming took off 2 bases at V and 2 bases at J, with 13 bases between the two ends. The germline gives CDR1 SGHNT, CDR2 YENEEA. Sequenced here: tumor tissue (inferred from file names), sampled from a patient given nivolumab and ipilimumab in sequence. The rearrangement uses TRBV11-3 and TRBJ2-7; D gene uncertain. The receptor comes from a human donor with melanoma. The CDR3 DNA follows: TGTGCCAGCAGCTTAAGGGAAAGAAGCCCCTACGAGCAGTACTTC. Translating gives CASSLRERSPYEQYF.